Shown below are 25 T cell receptor beta chains from a single sample sequenced in a study of CXCR3-negative and CXCR3-positive naive CD8 T cells. Researchers prepared the TRB cDNA libraries using 5' RACE with UMI labels. Reprocessing the 5' RACE reads, TCRdb reports a single entry for every CDR3 protein and omits DNA. The listing records 150,000 or so distinct CDR3 sequences. Study-level findings and limits: CXCR3-positive naive cells had more hydrophobic TRB CDR3s than CXCR3-negative naive cells.

These TCRs are of unknown antigen specificity. Sequenced material: naive CXCR3+ CD8+ T cells from blood. Subset indicated: CD45RO-CCR7+CD27+CD95- naive CD8+ T cells expressing CXCR3 (TNR3+). The receptors here all came from a human donor in good health. Some clones in this sample may be carry-over from other donors' samples.

V usage is TRBV12-3 or TRBV12-4 and J usage is TRBJ2-7. This CDR3 is 12 amino acids long. This CDR3 reads CASSLQNYKQYF.

The chain joins TRBV4-3 to TRBJ2-7; the TRBD1 assignment by TCRdb is unverifiable without DNA. This CDR3 contains 15 residues. Germline V lookup: CDR1 LGHNA, CDR2 YSLEER. CDR3 region: CASSQDLGAAYEQYF.

This chain links TRBV12-3 or TRBV12-4 with TRBJ2-1; the D call from TCRdb, TRBD2, cannot be confirmed without DNA. CDR3 length equals 13 residues. CDR3 sequence: CASMRESDNEQFF.

J is TRBJ2-1 and V is TRBV20-1. There are 13 residues in the CDR3. Germline V lookup: CDR1 DFQATT, CDR2 SNEGSKA (reference sequence). CDR3 loop: CSATTETYNEQFF.

This chain uses TRBV19 with TRBJ2-7; without DNA, the TCRdb call of TRBD2 cannot be checked. The CDR3 has 14 amino acids. CDR1 is LNHDA and CDR2 is SQIVND in the germline V gene (reference sequence). CDR3 protein: CASSKTSGSGEQYF.

V is TRBV5-5 and J is TRBJ1-2; TCRdb selects TRBD1, and the lack of DNA leaves this call unchecked. This CDR3 contains 15 residues. Per the germline V gene, CDR1 is SGHKS and CDR2 is YYEKEE (reference sequence). CDR3 amino acids: CASSLDPGTSYVYTF.

The chain uses TRBV18 and TRBJ1-2; TCRdb's assignment of TRBD1 cannot be checked, as there is no DNA. Germline assignment: CDR1 KGHSH and CDR2 LQKENI. The CDR3 is 14 residues long. Here the CDR3 reads CASSPQSGDYGYTF.

The chain employs TRBV7-9 and TRBJ2-4; TCRdb reports TRBD1, a call that lacks DNA to check it against. The CDR3 runs to 16 residues. The germline gives CDR1 SEHNR, CDR2 FQNEAQ (reference sequence). CDR3 sequence: CASSLPPTGGENIQYF.

V and J are TRBV29-1 and TRBJ2-7; TCRdb reports TRBD1, a call that lacks DNA to check it against. Germline CDR1 and CDR2: SQVTM and ANQGSEA. The CDR3 runs to 13 residues. The CDR3 region is CSVLSGVTYEQYF.

The chain combines TRBV28 with TRBJ2-5; no DNA is available, so the TRBD2 call from TCRdb remains unchecked. Germline loops: CDR1 MDHEN, CDR2 SYDVKM. This CDR3 comprises 15 residues. The CDR3 protein is CASSRAGTSKETQYF.

V is TRBV7-6 and J is TRBJ2-4; no DNA is available, so the TRBD2 call from TCRdb remains unchecked. The CDR3 length is 14 residues. The germline V gene has CDR1 SGHVS and CDR2 FNYEAQ. CDR3 sequence reads: CASSLRREENIQYF.

The rearrangement joins TRBV6-6 to TRBJ2-1; no DNA is available, so the TRBD1 call from TCRdb remains unchecked. The CDR3 totals 17 residues. Per the germline V gene, CDR1 is MNHNY and CDR2 is SVGAGI (reference sequence). The CDR3 loop reads CASSQGQDLFVYNEQFF.

This chain joins TRBV27 and TRBJ1-2; TCRdb gives TRBD1 as the D gene, but with no DNA this cannot be confirmed. This CDR3 is built from 14 residues. Germline V lookup: CDR1 MNHEY, CDR2 SMNVEV (reference sequence). CDR3 in amino acids: CASSLDRDQSGYTF.

CDR3 loop: CASSEAPGNYGYTF. This chain uses TRBV2 with TRBJ1-2; absent DNA, TCRdb's TRBD1 call cannot be checked. This CDR3 contains 14 residues. Germline CDR1 reads SNHLY; CDR2 reads FYNNEI.

This chain connects TRBV7-9 to TRBJ2-5; checking the TCRdb D call of TRBD1 is not possible without DNA. Germline V gene data show CDR1 as SEHNR and CDR2 as FQNEAQ (reference sequence). This CDR3 is built from 14 residues. The CDR3 spells CASSPPGGEETQYF.

The V and J genes are TRBV28 and TRBJ1-1; absent DNA, TCRdb's TRBD1 call cannot be checked. CDR1 and CDR2 (germline): MDHEN, SYDVKM. The CDR3 contains 13 residues. The CDR3 sequence: CASSWSGRIEALF.

The chain joins TRBV29-1 to TRBJ2-3; TCRdb's assignment of TRBD1 cannot be checked, as there is no DNA. Germline values: CDR1 SQVTM, CDR2 ANQGSEA. CDR3 length: 14 amino acids. CDR3 sequence reads: CSADPIGGADTQYF.

The chain is built from TRBV27 and TRBJ2-7; TCRdb returns TRBD2, unconfirmable since there is no DNA. Germline V lookup: CDR1 MNHEY, CDR2 SMNVEV (reference sequence). The CDR3 is 16 amino acids. CDR3: CASSLSVSGSPYEQYF.

The gene calls are TRBV7-9 and TRBJ2-5. The CDR3 runs 12 residues. The germline V gene encodes CDR1 SEHNR and CDR2 FQNEAQ (reference sequence). This CDR3 reads CASSRFQETQYF. The variable domain in full, completed from reference TRBV7-9 and TRBJ2-5, reads DTGVSQNPRHKITKRGQNVTFRCDPISEHNRLYWYRQTLGQGPEFLTYFQNEAQLEKSRLLSDRFSAERPKGSFSTLEIQRTEQGDSAMYLCASSRFQETQYFGPGTRLLVL.

The chain carries TRBV11-2 and TRBJ2-1; no DNA is available, so the TRBD1 call from TCRdb remains unchecked. The germline V gene has CDR1 SGHAT and CDR2 FQNNGV. The CDR3 consists of 14 residues. The CDR3: CASSLVDRAVEQFF.

The chain combines TRBV11-2 with TRBJ1-1. The CDR3 length is 15 residues. Germline V lookup: CDR1 SGHAT, CDR2 FQNNGV. This CDR3 reads CASSLEGALNTEAFF.

The chain is built from TRBV7-2 and TRBJ2-1. Per the germline V gene, CDR1 is SGHTA and CDR2 is FQGNSA. This CDR3 is built from 12 residues. The CDR3 sequence: CASSSLNNEQFF. Combining the CDR3 with reference TRBV7-2 and TRBJ2-1 gives the whole variable domain GAGVSQSPSNKVTEKGKDVELRCDPISGHTALYWYRQSLGQGLEFLIYFQGNSAPDKSGLPSDRFSAERTGGSVSTLTIQRTQQEDSAVYLCASSSLNNEQFFGPGTRLTVL.

V is TRBV5-1 and J is TRBJ1-2; no DNA is available, so the TRBD1 call from TCRdb remains unchecked. Germline values: CDR1 SGHRS, CDR2 YFSETQ. The CDR3 covers 13 residues. CDR3 in amino acids: CASSWTTGGGYTF.

The V and J genes are TRBV5-5 and TRBJ1-1; the TCRdb call, TRBD1, lacks DNA for checking. The V gene's germline CDR1 is SGHKS and CDR2 YYEKEE (reference sequence). The length of the CDR3 is 12 residues. The CDR3 protein is CASSLEGGLAFF.

V usage is TRBV10-3 and J usage is TRBJ1-1. CDR1 and CDR2 (germline): ENHRY, SYGVKD. The CDR3 loop spans 13 amino acids. CDR3 region: CAITQGSSTEAFF.